This T cell receptor beta chain was sequenced for a study of T cell responses to AZD1222 COVID-19 vaccine. Notes on the study in general: Females outnumbered males among donors, who were mostly white British; clonal diversity was possibly underestimated. The study reported that nearly half of spike-specific TCRs target unmutated variant regions.

This table comes from immunoSEQ multiplex PCR, and its TCRdb copy is limited to in-frame clones, with some not included. The sample lists 150,000 or so clones; 92% were seen once. This CDR3 has 14 residues. V was trimmed by 3 bases and J by 4 bases, leaving 13 bases between them. The germline V gene has CDR1 SGHRS and CDR2 YFSETQ. With respect to this clone: Its antigen is as yet unknown.

The input for sequencing was peripheral blood, taken 28 days after the second AZD1222 dose. This receptor was identified in an adult who received the AZD1222 COVID-19 vaccine. The chain has TRBV5-1 and TRBJ1-1, with a tentative D call TRBD1 (5 bases). CDR3 DNA sequence: TGCGCCAGCAGCTCGCACCGGGGGAGCACTGAAGCTTTCTTT. Protein product: CASSSHRGSTEAFF.